Presented here are 15 T cell receptor beta chains from one specimen sequenced in a study of metastatic and nonmetastatic thyroid tumors (TCRdb year 2020). The library was obtained by PCR. The sequencer listed for this sample is Illumina HiSeq 4000. TCRdb trimmed the raw reads at Q25, called clones with MiXCR and kept productive beta chains. A total of some 93,000 clones appear in this sample, about 13% of them only once. About 11% of the sample is held by the ten biggest clonotypes. No treatment had been received by any patient before thyroid surgery. The sequencing sample was made of blood. Receptor source: a female donor with papillary thyroid cancer or a benign thyroid nodule (not recorded which). Some clones in this sample may be carry-over from other donors' samples.

This clone was seen a few times. The chain employs TRBV7-6 and TRBJ2-1; D is unresolved. CDR1 is SGHVS and CDR2 is FNYEAQ in the germline V gene. The CDR3 has 16 amino acids. The V end lost 2 bases, the J end lost 0 bases, and 11 bases lay between the germline ends. This CDR3 is CASSLFSRSSYNEQFF. The CDR3 region has the DNA TGTGCCAGCAGCTTATTTAGTCGGAGCTCCTACAATGAGCAGTTCTTC. The variable domain in full, completed from reference TRBV7-6 and TRBJ2-1, reads GAGVSQSPRYKVTKRGQDVALRCDPISGHVSLYWYRQALGQGPEFLTYFNYEAQQDKSGLPNDRFSAERPEGSISTLTIQRTEQRDSAMYRCASSLFSRSSYNEQFFGPGTRLTVL.

This clone was found a few times. The CDR3 protein is CASSLAVTYEQYF. CDR3 coding DNA: TGTGCCAGCAGTCTGGCAGTAACTTACGAGCAGTACTTC. The genes are TRBV12-3 or TRBV12-4 and TRBJ2-7, with D unresolved. The CDR3 is 13 amino acids. V lost 5 bases, J lost 4 bases, and 12 bases lay in between.

Ten or more counts support this clone. V gene TRBV18 combines with J gene TRBJ1-3, with TRBD1 matching over 7 bases. CDR1 is KGHSH and CDR2 is LQKENI in the germline V gene. The CDR3 has 16 amino acids. Trimming removed 3 bases from V and 2 bases from J; junction bases left unmatched: 7. CDR3 nucleotide sequence: TGTGCCAGCTCACCCGGGACAGCTAATCCTGGAAACACCATATATTTT. Amino acids: CASSPGTANPGNTIYF.

This clone was detected ten times or more. V is TRBV3-1 and J is TRBJ1-2; D gene uncertain. Germline CDR1 and CDR2: LGHDT and YNNKEL (reference sequence). V was clipped by 4 bases and J by 2 bases, with 14 bases between them. CDR3 length equals 15 residues. This CDR3 reads CASSPADRLNYGYTF. CDR3 nucleotides: TGTGCCAGCAGCCCTGCAGATCGCCTCAACTATGGCTACACCTTC.

This clone was observed many times. This chain links TRBV27 with TRBJ1-6; possible D gene TRBD1, 6 bases. The germline V and J ends were trimmed by 2 bases and 0 bases, with 8 bases remaining between them. CDR3 size: 16 residues. Looked up from germline, CDR1 is MNHEY and CDR2 is SMNVEV (reference sequence). The DNA for the CDR3 is TGTGCCAGCAGTTTAGGGGGCCCCTCCTATAATTCACCCCTCCACTTT. Translation gives CASSLGGPSYNSPLHF.

This clone occurred many times. The chain joins TRBV25-1 to TRBJ2-1, with a weak D call TRBD2 (6 bases). CDR3 length equals 12 residues. Germline loops: CDR1 MGHDK, CDR2 SYGVNS. V was shortened by 5 bases and J by 9 bases, with 11 bases between the two germline ends. The chain's CDR3 is CASSRLVGEQFF. The CDR3 DNA follows: TGTGCCAGCAGTAGACTAGTGGGTGAGCAGTTCTTC. Using reference TRBV25-1 and TRBJ2-1 for the parts outside the CDR3, the full variable domain is EADIYQTPRYLVIGTGKKITLECSQTMGHDKMYWYQQDPGMELHLIHYSYGVNSTEKGDLSSESTVSRIRTEHFPLTLESARPSHTSQYLCASSRLVGEQFFGPGTRLTVL.

This clone showed up many times. The chain uses TRBV11-1 and TRBJ1-2; D is ambiguous. CDR1 is SGHAT, CDR2 FQDESV, per germline (reference sequence). The length of the CDR3 is 15 residues. V was trimmed by 1 base and J by 1 base, leaving 10 bases between them. CDR3 loop: CASSLGRTLNYGYTF. The CDR3 DNA reads TGTGCCAGCAGCTTAGGACGGACTCTTAACTATGGCTACACCTTC.

In this sample, this clone turned up many times. The rearrangement uses TRBV10-3 and TRBJ2-7, with D possibly TRBD1 on 6 matching bases. V gave up 3 bases and J gave up 4 bases, with 13 bases separating them. The CDR3 length is 14 residues. Germline values: CDR1 ENHRY, CDR2 SYGVKD. The CDR3 loop reads CAISDPGHQYEQYF. As DNA, the CDR3 is TGTGCCATCAGTGACCCGGGACATCAATACGAGCAGTACTTC.

The V gene is TRBV11-1, the J gene TRBJ1-1, with D maybe TRBD1 (5 bases). Germline V gene data show CDR1 as SGHAT and CDR2 as FQDESV (reference sequence). This CDR3 is 16 amino acids long. Trimming pared 1 base from V and 5 bases from J, leaving 17 bases between. The CDR3 region has the DNA TGTGCCAGCAGCTTAGAGCCGGGGCAGGGTGTTACTGAAGCTTTCTTT. It is translated as CASSLEPGQGVTEAFF.

This clone was picked up a small number of times. The rearrangement links TRBV7-9 to TRBJ2-5; no reliable D call. The V end lost 5 bases, the J end lost 2 bases, and 15 bases lay between the germline ends. The CDR3 has 15 residues. The germline V gene has CDR1 SEHNR and CDR2 FQNEAQ (reference sequence). The CDR3 here is CASSDTRRSQETQYF. CDR3 DNA sequence: TGTGCCAGCAGCGATACCCGACGGTCACAAGAGACCCAGTACTTC.

This clone was seen ten or more times. The chain uses TRBV3-1 and TRBJ1-2; 8 positions match TRBD1. Trimming removed 3 bases from V and 7 bases from J; junction bases left unmatched: 4. This CDR3 region has 13 residues. Germline lookup yields CDR1 LGHDT and CDR2 YNNKEL (reference sequence). CDR3 coding DNA: TGTGCCAGCAGCCATGAGGACAGGGTTGGCTACACCTTC. This sequence encodes CASSHEDRVGYTF.

In its sample, this clone was seen many times. The gene calls are TRBV28 and TRBJ1-2, with D possibly matching TRBD1 (6 bases). Germline CDR1 and CDR2: MDHEN and SYDVKM. V was trimmed by 6 bases and J by 3 bases, leaving 14 bases between them. CDR3 length equals 14 residues. As DNA, the CDR3 is TGTGCCAGCAGCCAACAAGGGGGTGACTATGGCTACACCTTC. This sequence encodes CASSQQGGDYGYTF.

In regard to this clone: This could be a read error, since a much larger clone is one nucleotide away. CDR3 in DNA: TGTGCCAGCAGCCAAACAGGACGGGATTCACCCCTCCACTTT. As protein: CASSQTGRDSPLHF. V usage is TRBV14 and J usage is TRBJ1-6; a weak D match, TRBD1 (5 bases). Per the germline V gene, CDR1 is SGHDN and CDR2 is FVKESK. CDR3 length: 14 residues. Trimming shortened V by 2 bases and J by 8 bases, and 10 bases separated the two germline ends.

This clone has a count of ten or more. This chain links TRBV7-3 with TRBJ2-5; no firm D call. The germline gives CDR1 SGHTA, CDR2 FQGTGA. The CDR3 runs to 11 residues. The DNA for the CDR3 is TGTATGAGCAGGCAAGAAGAGACCCAGTACTTC. Amino acids: CMSRQEETQYF.

The rearrangement links TRBV7-8 to TRBJ1-6; D may be TRBD1 (6 bases). The V gene's germline CDR1 is SGHVS and CDR2 FQNEAQ. V was trimmed by 7 bases and J by 6 bases, leaving 13 bases between them. The CDR3 sequence is 14 residues long. The CDR3 protein is CASIPDRSNSPLHF. The CDR3 region has the DNA TGTGCCAGCATCCCGGACAGAAGTAATTCACCCCTCCACTTT.